The 9 T cell receptor beta chains given below trace back to one sample, sequenced in a study of T-cell memory formation after mild COVID-19. TCRdb recomputed calls from the 5' RACE reads with MiXCR, one row per CDR3 protein. This sample has some 600,000 distinct CDR3 sequences, with 15% to 20% found just once. Sequencing input: PBMCs or a T cell subset sorted from them (not recorded which). Receptors originate from an adult woman who had mild COVID-19 (a few samples of this study predate the infection). Cell type and time point are not known.

The chain is built from TRBV25-1 and TRBJ2-7; D perhaps matches TRBD1 (5 bases). Germline-derived CDR1 and CDR2 are MGHDK and SYGVNS. This CDR3 contains 13 residues. Between the trimmed V and J ends, which lost 4 bases and 3 bases, there was a span of 10 bases. CDR3 sequence reads: CASSVGQIYEQYF. Written as DNA, the CDR3 is TGTGCCAGCAGTGTTGGACAAATCTACGAGCAGTACTTC.

The J gene is TRBJ1-1, the V gene TRBV5-6; maybe TRBD1 (6 bases). Trimming cost V 4 bases and J 8 bases, with 21 bases left between them. This CDR3 region has 15 residues. CDR1 SGHDT and CDR2 YYEEEE come from the germline V gene. The CDR3 nucleotides read TGTGCCAGCAGCCTGACGGGACAACTGCGTCGGGAAGCTTTCTTT. It codes for CASSLTGQLRREAFF.

This chain connects TRBV12-3 or TRBV12-4 to TRBJ1-2; D is undetermined. Trimming took off 3 bases at V and 12 bases at J, with 20 bases between the two ends. The CDR3 length is 14 residues. CDR3 residues: CASSLEGPAYWDTF. DNA for the CDR3: TGTGCCAGCAGTTTGGAGGGTCCCGCCTATTGGGACACCTTC.

This chain joins TRBV6-5 and TRBJ1-1, with TRBD1 matching 9 bases. The CDR3 sequence is 12 residues long. V shed 6 bases, J shed 11 bases, and the junction held 7 bases outside the gene matches. The V gene's germline CDR1 is MNHEY and CDR2 SVGAGI. The CDR3 DNA reads TGTGCCAGCAGGTACCGGGACAGGGAGGCTTTCTTT. Amino acid sequence: CASRYRDREAFF.

This clonotype was picked up a small number of times. This chain joins TRBV4-3 and TRBJ2-1, with D perhaps TRBD2 (7 bases). Germline values: CDR1 LGHNA, CDR2 YSLEER. V gave up 8 bases and J gave up 7 bases, with 18 bases separating them. The CDR3 consists of 14 residues. CDR3 protein: CASGGAGAGNEQFF. In nucleotides, the CDR3 is TGCGCCAGCGGGGGGGCGGGAGCGGGAAATGAGCAGTTCTTC.

The chain carries TRBV7-6 and TRBJ2-3, with 8 bases lining up with TRBD2. CDR3 length equals 16 residues. Germline CDR1 SGHVS, CDR2 FNYEAQ. J was trimmed by 5 bases and V by 5 bases; bases with no gene match: 12. The CDR3 nucleotides are TGTGCCAGCAGCATACCGGACGGGAGGGCCAGAGATACGCAGTATTTT. Amino acid sequence: CASSIPDGRARDTQYF. The full variable domain, in which reference TRBV7-6 and TRBJ2-3 provide the parts outside the CDR3, is GAGVSQSPRYKVTKRGQDVALRCDPISGHVSLYWYRQALGQGPEFLTYFNYEAQQDKSGLPNDRFSAERPEGSISTLTIQRTEQRDSAMYRCASSIPDGRARDTQYFGPGTRLTVL.

Only a few counts were recorded for this clonotype. V is TRBV4-1 and J is TRBJ1-2, with unresolved D. Trimming removed 4 bases at V and 2 bases at J, with 17 bases between. The germline CDR1 and CDR2 sequences are MGHRA and YSYEKL. This CDR3 is 16 amino acids long. CDR3 region: CASSPRPEQGNYGYTF. In DNA, the CDR3 is TGCGCCAGCAGCCCCCGCCCGGAACAAGGGAACTATGGCTACACCTTC.

This clonotype occurred many times. The chain uses TRBV20-1 and TRBJ2-3, with D hard to call. Germline V lookup: CDR1 DFQATT, CDR2 SNEGSKA (reference sequence). Trimming took off 1 base at V and 3 bases at J, with 14 bases between the two ends. The CDR3 runs 15 residues. The CDR3 bases are TGCAGTGCTAGAGTATCCTTAAGTCGGACAGATACGCAGTATTTT. It encodes CSARVSLSRTDTQYF.

The chain links TRBV4-1 to TRBJ1-4; D unclear. CDR1 MGHRA and CDR2 YSYEKL come from the germline V gene. This CDR3 has 12 amino acids. V dropped 2 bases and J dropped 10 bases, with 8 bases sitting between them. The CDR3 sequence: CASSQMWGKLFF. The CDR3 DNA follows: TGCGCCAGCAGCCAAATGTGGGGAAAACTGTTTTTT.